This TCR beta chain was observed in a study of Ad26.COV2.S vaccination and SARS-CoV-2 variants. About the study: Donor was in the COV1001 Ad26.COV2.S trial arm. Intramuscular Ad26.COV2.S at 5x10^10 or 1x10^11 viral particles.

Using immunoSEQ multiplex PCR, the repertoire was profiled, and TCRdb retains in-frame clones only, with some absent. The sample includes 350,000 to 450,000 clones, roughly 84% of them seen just once. The CDR3 contains 16 residues. V lost 0 bases and J lost 5, with 15 bases in between. Germline V lookup: CDR1 SGHTA, CDR2 FQGNSA. Findings and caveats of the study: Vaccinated and placebo-treated recipients had similar non-spike TCR breadth.

This sample's treatment: around 19 received Ad26.COV2.S at low or high dose, single or two shots; five or six received placebo; per-sample allocation not given. Collection of samples fell on day 63 after the first vaccine or placebo injection. The administered vaccine (an Ad26 vector) expressed Wuhan-strain SARS-CoV-2 spike. In this sample, this clone turned up once. What it recognizes is unknown. This chain connects TRBV7-2 to TRBJ2-3, with D perhaps being TRBD1 or TRBD2 (6 bases each). The origin of this receptor is a person between 18 and 60 years old who received the Ad26.COV2.S COVID-19 vaccine or a placebo. The source material was peripheral blood, sampled in a trial of Ad26.COV2.S vaccine versus placebo. CDR3 amino acids: CASSLATGAGIDTQYF. CDR3 DNA sequence: TGTGCCAGCAGCTTAGCGACGGGGGCGGGGATAGATACGCAGTATTTT.